What follows are 25 T cell receptor beta chains derived from one specimen sequenced in a study of cytotoxic CD8 clonotypes in ibrutinib-treated CLL. Clones were read by immunoSEQ multiplex PCR, and TCRdb kept only the in-frame ones, dropping some. Found here are some 200,000 clones, just under 80% of them singletons; the top ten hold approximately 10%. The input for sequencing was PBMCs, taken after 12 months of ibrutinib treatment. The source is a human donor with chronic lymphocytic leukemia.

This clone was recorded only once. The chain recombines TRBV5-5 with TRBJ1-2; D call uncertain. Germline lookup yields CDR1 SGHKS and CDR2 YYEKEE (reference sequence). V dropped 3 bases and J dropped 9 bases, with 18 bases sitting between them. This CDR3 is 14 amino acids long. The CDR3 DNA is TGTGCCAGCAGCTCCTGGACGAGGGCTATGCGCTACACCTTC. It encodes CASSSWTRAMRYTF. Full variable domain (rest looked up from reference TRBV5-5 and TRBJ1-2): DAGVTQSPTHLIKTRGQQVTLRCSPISGHKSVSWYQQVLGQGPQFIFQYYEKEERGRGNFPDRFSARQFPNYSSELNVNALLLGDSALYLCASSSWTRAMRYTFGSGTRLTVV.

The chain links TRBV10-3 to TRBJ1-4, with D maybe TRBD1 (6 bases). This CDR3 has 16 amino acids. Trimming removed 3 bases from V and 8 bases from J, with 19 bases in between. Germline V gives CDR1 ENHRY, CDR2 SYGVKD. The DNA of the CDR3 is TGTGCCATCAGTGACAACGCGAGGGGGTCTCTGGAAAAACTGTTTTTT. Translated: CAISDNARGSLEKLFF.

The genes are TRBV4-1 and TRBJ2-7, with TRBD2 as a possible D gene (6 bases). The length of the CDR3 is 14 residues. Germline CDR1 and CDR2: MGHRA and YSYEKL. Trimming pared 3 bases from V and 4 bases from J, leaving 13 bases between. Here the CDR3 reads CASSQGLGGYEQYF. The CDR3 DNA is TGCGCCAGCAGCCAGGGTCTTGGGGGGTACGAGCAGTACTTC.

This clone appeared once. This chain joins TRBV28 and TRBJ2-1, with D unresolved. The V and J ends lost 3 bases and 9 bases respectively, with 21 bases between them. The germline V gene has CDR1 MDHEN and CDR2 SYDVKM. There are 16 residues in the CDR3. In nucleotides, the CDR3 is TGTGCCAGCAGTTTGTTGGAAGCGCCCCGACCAGGTGAGCAGTTCTTC. Its translation: CASSLLEAPRPGEQFF.

This chain uses TRBV15 with TRBJ1-4; the match to TRBD1 covers 9 bases. The CDR3 sequence is 14 residues long. Unmatched junction bases numbered 6, after V lost 5 bases and J lost 8 bases. The V gene's germline CDR1 is LNHNV and CDR2 YYDKDF (reference sequence). The CDR3, as DNA: TGTGCCACCAGCGAAACAGGGGGCTCCGAAAAACTGTTTTTT. Protein: CATSETGGSEKLFF. Full variable domain (missing parts from reference TRBV15 and TRBJ1-4): DAMVIQNPRYQVTQFGKPVTLSCSQTLNHNVMYWYQQKSSQAPKLLFHYYDKDFNNEADTPDNFQSRRPNTSFCFLDIRSPGLGDTAMYLCATSETGGSEKLFFGSGTQLSVL.

This clone was counted a single time. The rearrangement uses TRBV5-8 and TRBJ1-4, with D possibly being TRBD1 (5 bases). In germline, CDR1 is SGHTS, CDR2 YDEGEE. V lost 0 bases and J 3 bases, leaving 9 bases between the germline ends. The length of the CDR3 is 15 residues. The DNA for the CDR3 is TGTGCCAGCAGCTTGGAGGGACTCCCTAATGAAAAACTGTTTTTT. Translating gives CASSLEGLPNEKLFF.

The chain joins TRBV7-9 to TRBJ2-7; D is unclear. The CDR3 is 11 residues long. V was clipped by 1 base and J by 6 bases, with 4 bases between them. Germline CDR1 is SEHNR and CDR2 is FQNEAQ (reference sequence). CDR3 region: CASSLELEQYF. The CDR3 bases are TGTGCCAGCAGCTTAGAACTCGAGCAGTACTTC.

This clone has a count of ten or more. The rearrangement uses TRBV30 and TRBJ1-3, with a possible D match to TRBD1 (6 bases). The V and J ends lost 3 bases and 7 bases respectively, with 19 bases between them. In germline, CDR1 is GTSNPN, CDR2 SVGIG (reference sequence). The CDR3 covers 15 residues. CDR3 sequence reads: CAWSAPRGLGNTIYF. CDR3 in DNA: TGTGCCTGGAGCGCCCCGAGGGGGTTGGGCAACACCATATATTTT.

This chain uses TRBV5-4 with TRBJ1-1; D is possibly TRBD1 (5 bases). CDR3 length equals 15 residues. In germline, CDR1 is SGHNT, CDR2 YYREEE (reference sequence). V shed 0 bases and J shed 5 bases, with 14 bases lying between them. The DNA for the CDR3 is TGTGCCAGCAGCTTGGCCTATGGGGCGGGTACTGAAGCTTTCTTT. Protein sequence: CASSLAYGAGTEAFF. The full variable domain, completed using reference TRBV5-4 and TRBJ1-1, is ETGVTQSPTHLIKTRGQQVTLRCSSQSGHNTVSWYQQALGQGPQFIFQYYREEENGRGNFPPRFSGLQFPNYSSELNVNALELDDSALYLCASSLAYGAGTEAFFGQGTRLTVV.

This clone appeared a few times. V usage is TRBV6-1 and J usage is TRBJ2-7, with D perhaps TRBD2 (6 bases). The CDR3 is 14 residues long. The germline gives CDR1 MNHNS, CDR2 SASEGT. Trimming took off 4 bases at V and 5 bases at J, with 15 bases between the two ends. The CDR3 region is CASSADRGLDEQYF. As DNA, the CDR3 is TGTGCCAGCAGTGCGGACCGGGGGTTGGACGAGCAGTACTTC.

This clone was counted a few times. The chain couples TRBV11-2 to TRBJ2-1; 7 bases agree with TRBD1. The V and J ends lost 2 bases and 4 bases, in that order; junction bases with no gene match: 5. Germline V gene sequence: CDR1 SGHAT, CDR2 FQNNGV. The CDR3 totals 15 residues. CDR3 sequence (DNA): TGTGCCAGCAGCTTAATGTTGGACAGGTACAATGAGCAGTTCTTC. Its translation: CASSLMLDRYNEQFF.

The rearrangement joins TRBV29-1 to TRBJ1-4; no reliable D call. Per germline, CDR1 SQVTM and CDR2 ANQGSEA. V was pared by 4 bases and J by 0 bases, with 15 bases between. The CDR3 covers 16 residues. CDR3 residues: CSVVVRNDATNEKLFF. In DNA form, the CDR3 reads TGCAGCGTTGTTGTCAGGAATGATGCAACTAATGAAAAACTGTTTTTT.

The chain is built from TRBV9 and TRBJ2-7; no reliable D call. The V end lost 0 bases, the J end lost 0 bases, and 10 bases lay between the germline ends. CDR3 size: 15 residues. CDR1 and CDR2 from the germline V gene are SGDLS and YYNGEE. This chain's CDR3 is CASSVGLGPSYEQYF. In DNA form, the CDR3 reads TGTGCCAGCAGCGTAGGTTTAGGACCCTCCTACGAGCAGTACTTC.

The CDR3 nucleotides read TGTGCCAGCAGTCCTCGGGCGGGGGATAATTCACCCCTCCACTTT. This gives the protein CASSPRAGDNSPLHF. The gene calls are TRBV2 and TRBJ1-6; maybe TRBD1 (5 bases). Germline-derived CDR1 and CDR2 are SNHLY and FYNNEI. This CDR3 spans 15 amino acids. The V gene lost 5 bases and the J gene lost 5 bases, with 13 bases spanning the gap.

The rearrangement uses TRBV6-1 and TRBJ2-2, with D possibly TRBD1 on 6 matching bases. Germline CDR1 MNHNS, CDR2 SASEGT. There are 15 residues in the CDR3. Deletions cut 0 bases from V and 6 bases from J, with 11 bases between. CDR3 coding DNA: TGTGCCAGCAGTGAAGCGGGGGCAGCTTCCGGGGAGCTGTTTTTT. It yields the protein CASSEAGAASGELFF.

V usage is TRBV11-2 and J usage is TRBJ2-7; 7 nucleotides line up with TRBD2. CDR3 length equals 17 residues. Germline loops: CDR1 SGHAT, CDR2 FQNNGV. The J segment lost 0 bases and the V segment lost 4 bases, leaving 12 bases of the junction unmatched. CDR3 DNA sequence: TGTGCCAGCAGCTCCCCCCCCTCTAGCGGCCGCTCCTACGAGCAGTACTTC. Amino acids: CASSSPPSSGRSYEQYF.

This clone was seen only a few times. The CDR3 nucleotides are TGTGCCATCAGCGCGACCTCAGGGGTGGATCAGCCCCAGCATTTT. It codes for CAISATSGVDQPQHF. The gene calls are TRBV10-3 and TRBJ1-5, with D possibly being TRBD1 (6 bases). The V end lost 6 bases, the J end lost 5 bases, and 17 bases lay between the germline ends. This CDR3 is built from 15 residues. Germline V gene lookup returns CDR1 ENHRY and CDR2 SYGVKD.

The count of this clone is one. The V and J genes are TRBV6-5 and TRBJ2-4; 7 bases are a match to TRBD1. The germline CDR1 and CDR2 sequences are MNHEY and SVGAGI. V dropped 10 bases and J dropped 1; count of bases not matched to a gene: 4. The CDR3 is made up of 13 amino acids. The CDR3 reads CATGTDAKNIQYF. CDR3 coding DNA: TGTGCCACCGGGACAGATGCCAAAAACATTCAGTACTTC.

This clone turned up a few times. The chain uses TRBV20-1 and TRBJ1-1; D remains ambiguous. V lost 6 bases, J lost 2 bases, and 7 bases lay in between. Germline-derived CDR1 and CDR2 are DFQATT and SNEGSKA (reference sequence). CDR3 length equals 11 residues. CDR3 residues: CSAEGNTEAFF. The CDR3 bases are TGCAGTGCGGAGGGAAACACTGAAGCTTTCTTT.

A single count supports this clone. This chain uses TRBV11-2 with TRBJ2-7; 8 bases are a match to TRBD1. Germline values: CDR1 SGHAT, CDR2 FQNNGV. This CDR3 contains 15 residues. V lost 4 bases and J lost 0; bases outside the gene matches: 5. The CDR3 DNA reads as TGTGCCAGCAGCTCCATCCAGGGGGCCTCCTACGAGCAGTACTTC. Amino acid sequence: CASSSIQGASYEQYF.

The V call is TRBV4-1, the J call TRBJ2-3; D possibly matches TRBD1 or TRBD2 (5 bases each). The CDR3 has 15 residues. Trimming removed 3 bases at V and 11 bases at J, with 21 bases between. CDR1 and CDR2 from the germline V gene are MGHRA and YSYEKL. The CDR3 reads CASSQIRDEGLWQYF. The CDR3, as DNA: TGCGCCAGCAGCCAGATCCGGGACGAAGGTCTATGGCAGTATTTT.

This rearrangement joins TRBV19 to TRBJ1-3; D is unresolved. The CDR3 is made up of 14 amino acids. CDR1 is LNHDA and CDR2 is SQIVND in the germline V gene (reference sequence). The V end lost 7 bases, the J end lost 2 bases, and 12 bases lay between the germline ends. The CDR3 DNA is TGTGCCAGTACCACGGGGAGTGCTGGAAACACCATATATTTT. Its translation: CASTTGSAGNTIYF.

This clone was detected only once. This chain uses TRBV6-5 with TRBJ2-1; TRBD2 matches at 7 bases. The CDR3 has 15 amino acids. Germline lookup yields CDR1 MNHEY and CDR2 SVGAGI. J was trimmed by 3 bases and V by 3 bases; bases with no gene match: 5. CDR3 amino acids: CASSYGSGGYNEQFF. The CDR3 nucleotides read TGTGCCAGCAGTTATGGGTCGGGGGGCTACAATGAGCAGTTCTTC.

This sequence joins TRBV19 and TRBJ1-2; D is possibly TRBD1 (6 bases). The CDR3 totals 13 residues. The germline CDR1 and CDR2 sequences are LNHDA and SQIVND (reference sequence). Trimming took off 5 bases at V and 7 bases at J, with 14 bases between the two ends. The CDR3 reads CASSSLQGVGYTF. The CDR3, as DNA: TGTGCCAGTAGTTCGCTACAGGGTGTTGGCTACACCTTC.

The chain links TRBV5-1 to TRBJ1-1; D is perhaps TRBD1 (5 bases). V was cut by 6 bases and J by 4 bases, with 19 bases left in between. The CDR3 totals 15 residues. In germline, CDR1 is SGHRS, CDR2 YFSETQ. This CDR3 is CASTAGSQLPTEAFF. The CDR3 DNA sequence: TGCGCCAGCACCGCAGGGTCCCAACTGCCCACTGAAGCTTTCTTT.